What follows describes a single TCR beta chain. Its matching antigen is unknown. The sample originates from a study of T cell repertoires in cytomegalovirus infection. About the study: TCR beta signatures that were public indicated CMV infection and matching HLA type.

TCRdb used MiXCR to reprocess the reads, holding one entry per CDR3 protein. The sample holds some 350,000 distinct CDR3 sequences, roughly 29% seen once. V dropped 3 bases and J dropped 3; count of bases not matched to a gene: 3. The CDR3 extends over 14 amino acids. Per germline, CDR1 DFQATT and CDR2 SNEGSKA (reference sequence). Findings and limits, study-wide: Frequencies of public TCR beta families were cumulated, and this identified carriers of CMV plus the relevant HLA.

V is TRBV20-1 and J is TRBJ2-2; 8 bases align to TRBD2. This material consisted of cultured PBMCs, taken from culture after CMV antigen stimulation. The clonotype was recovered from a human donor in good health (CMV status not recorded). Some clones in this sample may be carry-over from other donors' samples. The CDR3 DNA follows: TGCAGTGCTAGGGGCGGGAGGCACACCGGGGAGCTGTTTTTT. Amino acids: CSARGGRHTGELFF.